This T cell receptor (beta chain) was sequenced in a study of blood T cell repertoires in COVID-19. CDR1 MDHEN and CDR2 SYDVKM come from the germline V gene. Trimming removed 6 bases from V and 6 bases from J, with 15 bases in between. The CDR3 runs 14 residues. The method was immunoSEQ multiplex PCR; TCRdb's version includes in-frame clones alone and lacks a portion of them. The sample records roughly 350,000 clones, more than 85% being singletons. The study assigned cohorts using participant-reported clinical history. V usage is TRBV28 and J usage is TRBJ2-1; D is unclear. The receptor comes from a woman aged 30 to 39 who had recovered from COVID-19. The sequenced material came from PBMCs or T cells enriched from blood (not recorded which). CDR3 in amino acids: CASSPLGGINEQFF. The CDR3 coding sequence is TGTGCCAGCAGCCCTTTAGGCGGAATCAATGAGCAGTTCTTC.